The subject of this entry is one T cell receptor (beta chain). Its antigen is as yet unknown. This entry comes from a study of cytomegalovirus exposure and HLA in healthy donors. The V and J ends lost 4 bases and 1 base, in that order; junction bases with no gene match: 6. This CDR3 is built from 15 residues. Looked up from germline, CDR1 is SGHKS and CDR2 is YYEKEE (reference sequence). Whole-study results and caveats: The investigators catalogued 150 or so TCR beta chains as cytomegalovirus-associated. It emerged from a later analysis that several of the most significant clusters appeared to be linked to common viral pathogens.

PCR was performed using 60 Vbeta and 13 Jbeta primers. TCRdb keeps only in-frame clones here, not all; method: immunoSEQ multiplex PCR. The repertoire has about 150,000 clones, roughly three quarters of them found once; the top ten carry approximately 1.6%. The source of this sequence is a woman aged 35 to 49 in good health and CMV-seronegative. The J gene is TRBJ2-7, the V gene TRBV5-5; TRBD1 agrees at 9 bases. Source material: PBMCs. The CDR3 DNA is TGTGCCAGCAGCCCCCGGGACAGGGCGTCCTACGAGCAGTACTTC. Its translation: CASSPRDRASYEQYF.